The sequence of this TCR beta chain was determined in a study of Graves' ophthalmopathy and Graves' hyperthyroidism. Study as a whole: Sampling took place at initial diagnosis, with peripheral blood obtained before any treatment. General observations from the study: It was with approximately 70% sensitivity and approximately 72% specificity that the model predicted ophthalmopathy progression.

This clonotype occurred many times. What it binds is unknown. Relative to the germline gene, one junction end is altered; a read error may explain this. Beta-chain TCR CDR3 regions were amplified from RNA transcripts. First-round RT-PCR employed HTBI primers, with a second-round multiplex PCR after it. TCRdb independently ran MiXCR on the multiplex PCR reads; one entry per CDR3 protein. The sample includes 450,000 or so distinct CDR3 sequences, 13% to 15% of them seen just once. The germline gives CDR1 MNHNS, CDR2 SASEGT. This CDR3 spans 14 amino acids. The genes are TRBV6-1 and TRBJ2-7; D ambiguous. This TCR derives from a woman in her twenties or thirties with Graves' ophthalmopathy. Specimen: blood. CDR3 coding DNA: TGTGCCAGCAGGGAAGGGCAGGTATTCTACGAGCAGTACTTC. Its protein is CASREGQVFYEQYF.